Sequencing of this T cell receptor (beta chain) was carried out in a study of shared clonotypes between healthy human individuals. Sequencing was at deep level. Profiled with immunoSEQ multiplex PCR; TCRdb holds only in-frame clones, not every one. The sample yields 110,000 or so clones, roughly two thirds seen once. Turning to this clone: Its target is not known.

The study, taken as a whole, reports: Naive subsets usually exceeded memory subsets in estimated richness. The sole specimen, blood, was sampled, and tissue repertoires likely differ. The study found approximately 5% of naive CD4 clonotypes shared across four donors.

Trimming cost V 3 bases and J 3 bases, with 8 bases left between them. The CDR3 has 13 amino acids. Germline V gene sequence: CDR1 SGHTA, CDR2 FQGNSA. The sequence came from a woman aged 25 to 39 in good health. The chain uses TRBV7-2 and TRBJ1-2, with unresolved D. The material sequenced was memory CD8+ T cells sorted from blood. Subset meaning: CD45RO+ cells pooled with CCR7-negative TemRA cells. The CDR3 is CASSLQEDYGYTF. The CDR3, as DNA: TGTGCCAGCAGCTTGCAGGAAGACTATGGCTACACCTTC.